One and the same sample provided the 12 T cell receptor beta chains below, sequenced in a study of T cells in tumors after PD-1 blockade. Sequencing was performed with immunoSEQ multiplex PCR; in TCRdb, only in-frame clones are kept and a portion is missing. This table has approximately 50,000 clones, approximately 80% appearing once. The sequencing here drew on PBMCs, taken before anti-PD-1 therapy. Receptors were obtained from a human donor with advanced basal cell or squamous cell carcinoma (not recorded which).

The chain employs TRBV12-5 and TRBJ2-5; the D is unclear. In germline, CDR1 is LGHNT, CDR2 FRNRAP. The CDR3 covers 14 residues. Trimming stripped 6 bases from V and 2 bases from J, with 13 bases between. Written as DNA, the CDR3 is TGTGCTAGTGGACCGGATTTTCGGCAAGAGACCCAGTACTTC. Protein product: CASGPDFRQETQYF.

The chain recombines TRBV28 with TRBJ2-7; TRBD1 agrees at 9 bases. This CDR3 is 14 amino acids long. Germline CDR1 is MDHEN and CDR2 is SYDVKM. V lost 4 bases and J lost 2; bases outside the gene matches: 3. CDR3 loop: CASSWTGVAYEQYF. The DNA for the CDR3 is TGTGCCAGCAGTTGGACAGGGGTAGCCTACGAGCAGTACTTC.

The chain recombines TRBV7-2 with TRBJ2-7, with TRBD1 identical over 7 bases. The CDR3 is 14 residues long. Per the germline V gene, CDR1 is SGHTA and CDR2 is FQGNSA. J lost 2 bases, V lost 5 bases, and 6 bases had no gene match. CDR3 sequence reads: CASSSKGQTYEQYF. The DNA of the CDR3 is TGTGCCAGCAGCAGCAAGGGACAGACCTACGAGCAGTACTTC.

The gene calls are TRBV4-2 and TRBJ2-7, with D maybe TRBD2 (6 bases). Germline values: CDR1 LGHNA, CDR2 YNFKEQ. This CDR3 is built from 15 residues. V shed 4 bases and J shed 6 bases, with 19 bases lying between them. The CDR3 reads CASSRTLEEGGEQYF. The CDR3 nucleotides read TGTGCCAGCAGCCGCACCCTTGAGGAGGGCGGCGAGCAGTACTTC.

The chain joins TRBV4-2 to TRBJ1-1; 8 bases map to TRBD1. Germline V gives CDR1 LGHNA, CDR2 YNFKEQ. The ends lost 4 bases at V and 5 bases at J; junction bases unmatched: 6. This CDR3 region has 14 residues. The CDR3 region has the DNA TGTGCCAGCAGCCCTGAACAGGGGGAGACTGAAGCTTTCTTT. Amino acids: CASSPEQGETEAFF.

The chain recombines TRBV19 with TRBJ2-7, with 7 bases that match TRBD2. The V gene end was trimmed by 9 bases and the J gene end by 0 bases; junction bases not matched to a gene: 11. This CDR3 comprises 15 residues. In germline, CDR1 is LNHDA, CDR2 SQIVND (reference sequence). The CDR3, as DNA: TGTGCCAGCCTCGGTGGCGGGGGAGCCTCCTACGAGCAGTACTTC. Protein sequence: CASLGGGGASYEQYF.

The gene calls are TRBV5-1 and TRBJ2-7; TRBD2 might be the D (6 bases). Deletions cut 6 bases from V and 2 bases from J, with 18 bases between. This CDR3 has 15 amino acids. Germline V CDR1 and CDR2: SGHRS, YFSETQ. CDR3 residues: CASNRGSGTAYEQYF. Here the CDR3 DNA reads TGCGCCAGCAATCGGGGGAGCGGAACTGCCTACGAGCAGTACTTC. Combining the CDR3 with reference TRBV5-1 and TRBJ2-7 gives the whole variable domain KAGVTQTPRYLIKTRGQQVTLSCSPISGHRSVSWYQQTPGQGLQFLFEYFSETQRNKGNFPGRFSGRQFSNSRSEMNVSTLELGDSALYLCASNRGSGTAYEQYFGPGTRLTVT.

This sequence joins TRBV9 and TRBJ2-2, with D unresolved. CDR1 and CDR2 (germline): SGDLS, YYNGEE. The V and J ends lost 4 bases and 2 bases respectively, with 12 bases between them. The CDR3 is made up of 15 amino acids. In DNA, the CDR3 is TGTGCCAGCAGCCCCCTCGGTGCAAACACCGGGGAGCTGTTTTTT. Translation: CASSPLGANTGELFF.

The rearrangement links TRBV7-9 to TRBJ2-7; no firm D call. Germline values: CDR1 SEHNR, CDR2 FQNEAQ (reference sequence). V lost 5 bases to trimming and J lost 3 bases, with 5 bases between them. The CDR3 runs to 11 residues. CDR3 amino acids: CASSTDYEQYF. The CDR3 bases are TGTGCCAGCAGCACAGACTACGAGCAGTACTTC.

This clone was observed a few times. The genes are TRBV7-9 and TRBJ2-1, with 14 bases lining up with TRBD2. The CDR3 sequence is 18 residues long. J gave up 6 bases and V 1 base, and 8 bases lay outside the gene matches. CDR1 is SEHNR and CDR2 is FQNEAQ in the germline V gene (reference sequence). CDR3 protein: CASSLEARLAGGLNEQFF. CDR3 coding DNA: TGTGCCAGCAGCTTAGAGGCCCGACTAGCGGGGGGGCTCAATGAGCAGTTCTTC.

The rearrangement joins TRBV27 to TRBJ2-2; 7 bases are a match to TRBD2. The CDR3 has 14 residues. V shed 7 bases, J shed 6 bases, and the junction held 8 bases outside the gene matches. CDR1 and CDR2 (germline): MNHEY, SMNVEV (reference sequence). The CDR3 coding sequence is TGTGCCAGCAAACCATACGGGGGGTCCGGGGAGCTGTTTTTT. Translating it yields CASKPYGGSGELFF.

The chain links TRBV12-3 or TRBV12-4 to TRBJ2-1, with D perhaps TRBD1 (5 bases). V dropped 5 bases and J dropped 10 bases, with 12 bases sitting between them. The CDR3 runs to 12 residues. The CDR3 DNA reads as TGTGCCAGCAGTCCATCGAACAGGGAGCAGTTCTTC. As protein: CASSPSNREQFF.